The 6 T cell receptor beta chains listed next were all sequenced from one sample in a study of T cell responses to AZD1222 COVID-19 vaccine. Sequenced by immunoSEQ multiplex PCR; TCRdb stores in-frame clones only, minus some. The sample carries roughly 97,000 clones, about 87% recorded once. Sequenced here: peripheral blood, sampled on day 0 of AZD1222 vaccination. The source is an adult in good health.

This chain links TRBV7-9 with TRBJ2-2; possibly TRBD2 for D (7 bases). Per the germline V gene, CDR1 is SEHNR and CDR2 is FQNEAQ (reference sequence). The CDR3 extends over 14 amino acids. Trimming took off 4 bases at V and 7 bases at J, with 13 bases between the two ends. The DNA of the CDR3 is TGTGCCAGCAGCTCGCACAGGGAGGGCGGGGAGCTGTTTTTT. It is translated as CASSSHREGGELFF.

The table lists this clone with a few counts. Other DNA sequences of this sample code for an identical CDR3. This chain uses TRBV12-3 or TRBV12-4 with TRBJ2-3; D unresolved. CDR3 length: 13 residues. V lost 5 bases and J 4 bases, leaving 10 bases between the germline ends. CDR3 nucleotide sequence: TGTGCCAGCAGTCTTTATCGGGCAGATACGCAGTATTTT. It codes for CASSLYRADTQYF.

The rearrangement links TRBV10-1 to TRBJ2-7, with 7 nucleotides matching TRBD1. V lost 7 bases to trimming and J lost 2 bases; unmatched junction nucleotides: 11. CDR3 length: 15 residues. CDR1 is WNHNN and CDR2 is SYGVQD in the germline V gene (reference sequence). The CDR3 region is CASIFIGQGAYEQYF. The CDR3 DNA sequence: TGCGCCAGCATATTCATTGGGCAGGGGGCCTACGAGCAGTACTTC.

CDR3 loop: CASRFEEGAGTF. DNA of the CDR3: TGTGCCAGCAGGTTTGAAGAAGGGGCAGGCACCTTC. The rearrangement uses TRBV7-9 and TRBJ1-2; a possible D gene is TRBD1 (5 bases). CDR1 is SEHNR, CDR2 FQNEAQ, per germline (reference sequence). Trimming removed 6 bases at V and 13 bases at J, with 18 bases between. The CDR3 sequence is 12 residues long.

V gene TRBV24-1 combines with J gene TRBJ1-2; a possible D gene is TRBD1 (5 bases). Deletions cut 3 bases from V and 6 bases from J, with 13 bases between. There are 14 residues in the CDR3. Germline CDR1 KGHDR, CDR2 SFDVKD. CDR3 loop: CATSDLGDRNGYTF. The CDR3 DNA reads TGTGCCACCAGTGATCTGGGGGATCGAAATGGCTACACCTTC.

The gene calls are TRBV7-2 and TRBJ2-5; D perhaps matches TRBD2 (5 bases). Trimming pared 0 bases from V and 5 bases from J, leaving 13 bases between. Germline values: CDR1 SGHTA, CDR2 FQGNSA. The CDR3 contains 15 residues. The CDR3 loop is CASSLAQAPGETQYF. In nucleotides, the CDR3 is TGTGCCAGCAGCTTAGCCCAGGCCCCGGGGGAGACCCAGTACTTC.